Each of the 31 T cell receptor beta chains below was sequenced from the same sample in a study of blood T cell repertoires in COVID-19. Assay used: immunoSEQ multiplex PCR; TCRdb lists only in-frame clones, some missing. The profile covers 25,000 to 30,000 clones, with approximately 92% appearing a single time and around 10% taken by the ten largest. Sequenced material: peripheral blood. The receptors derive from a man between 60 and 75 years old with acute or convalescent COVID-19.

The chain recombines TRBV19 with TRBJ1-1; a weak D match, TRBD1 (5 bases). The CDR3 length is 11 residues. The V end was cut by 7 bases, the J end by 9 bases, with 12 bases between. Germline V lookup: CDR1 LNHDA, CDR2 SQIVND (reference sequence). CDR3 sequence (DNA): TGTGCCAGTACGGAGGGGACGAAAGCTTTCTTT. Encoded protein: CASTEGTKAFF.

V is TRBV2 and J is TRBJ1-1; D perhaps matches TRBD1 (5 bases). The CDR3 contains 13 residues. Trimming cost V 4 bases and J 2 bases, with 8 bases left between them. The germline V gene encodes CDR1 SNHLY and CDR2 FYNNEI. The CDR3 loop reads CASSVQVNTEAFF. CDR3 bases: TGTGCCAGCAGTGTACAGGTAAACACTGAAGCTTTCTTT.

The chain recombines TRBV18 with TRBJ2-7; 8 bases are a match to TRBD1. The CDR3 has 14 amino acids. The trim removed 6 bases at V and 2 bases at J, leaving 6 bases unmatched. Looked up from germline, CDR1 is KGHSH and CDR2 is LQKENI. The CDR3, as DNA: TGTGCCAGCTCCACAGGGGGGATACCCTACGAGCAGTACTTC. Protein product: CASSTGGIPYEQYF.

Only a few counts were recorded for this clone. The rearrangement joins TRBV10-3 to TRBJ2-6, with D possibly TRBD1 on 5 matching bases. Germline assignment: CDR1 ENHRY and CDR2 SYGVKD. This CDR3 contains 15 residues. Trimming cost V 3 bases and J 4 bases, with 10 bases left between them. The CDR3 bases are TGTGCCATCAGTGACCCAGGGTGGGGGGCCAACGTCCTGACTTTC. Its translation: CAISDPGWGANVLTF.

The chain's CDR3 is CATSEGTGTPGANVLTF. CDR3 nucleotide sequence: TGTGCCACCAGTGAAGGAACCGGGACACCTGGGGCCAACGTCCTGACTTTC. This chain connects TRBV24-1 to TRBJ2-6, with D maybe TRBD1 (6 bases). V was cut by 4 bases and J by 2 bases, with 14 bases left in between. Germline CDR1 KGHDR, CDR2 SFDVKD. The CDR3 consists of 17 residues.

CDR3 sequence (DNA): TGTGCCAGCTCATTGGGACAGGGGGCGTTCAATGAGCAGTTCTTC. Translation gives CASSLGQGAFNEQFF. The chain employs TRBV18 and TRBJ2-1; 12 bases align to TRBD1. CDR3 size: 15 residues. CDR1 and CDR2 (germline): KGHSH, LQKENI. J was trimmed by 6 bases and V by 5 bases; bases with no gene match: 5.

This chain links TRBV6-2 or TRBV6-3 with TRBJ2-2; D perhaps matches TRBD1 (6 bases). The length of the CDR3 is 16 residues. Germline CDR1 is MNHEY and CDR2 is SVGEGT. Trimming stripped 2 bases from V and 4 bases from J, with 14 bases between. CDR3 loop: CASSYPGTLFTGELFF. Here the CDR3 DNA reads TGTGCCAGCAGTTACCCCGGGACATTGTTCACCGGGGAGCTGTTTTTT.

This clone was picked up a small number of times. J is TRBJ1-1 and V is TRBV5-1, with D perhaps matching TRBD1 (5 bases). Germline-derived CDR1 and CDR2 are SGHRS and YFSETQ. V dropped 0 bases and J dropped 1 base, with 10 bases sitting between them. The CDR3 is 15 amino acids. CDR3 coding DNA: TGCGCCAGCAGCTTGGTTTTAGGGGCGAACACTGAAGCTTTCTTT. Residues: CASSLVLGANTEAFF.

The chain joins TRBV2 to TRBJ1-1; tentatively, D is TRBD1 (5 bases). Looked up from germline, CDR1 is SNHLY and CDR2 is FYNNEI. V dropped 4 bases and J dropped 5 bases, with 14 bases sitting between them. This CDR3 is built from 14 residues. The CDR3 is CASSGGGGKTEAFF. The CDR3 nucleotides read TGTGCCAGCAGTGGGGGGGGTGGAAAAACTGAAGCTTTCTTT.

This clone has more than one count but fewer than ten. The chain combines TRBV2 with TRBJ2-3; 7 bases map to TRBD2. This CDR3 is 13 amino acids long. Germline CDR1 is SNHLY and CDR2 is FYNNEI. V was clipped by 9 bases and J by 1 base; unmatched bases: 4. This chain's CDR3 is CARRGYGTDTQYF. The DNA of the CDR3 is TGTGCCAGGCGGGGGTACGGCACAGATACGCAGTATTTT.

This clone has just one count. This chain connects TRBV6-4 to TRBJ2-3; 12 bases match TRBD2. CDR1 MRHNA and CDR2 SNTAGT come from the germline V gene. V lost 3 bases, J lost 5 bases, and 0 bases stayed unmatched. The CDR3 covers 14 residues. The CDR3 DNA reads as TGTGCCAGCAGTGAGGGACTAGCGGGAGATACGCAGTATTTT. Translated, it gives CASSEGLAGDTQYF.

CDR3 sequence: CASSLFAGGNTIYF. The CDR3 region has the DNA TGCGCCAGCAGCTTATTTGCGGGTGGAAACACCATATATTTT. This sequence joins TRBV5-1 and TRBJ1-3; no clear D gene. Trimming removed 2 bases at V and 3 bases at J, with 9 bases between. Germline lookup yields CDR1 SGHRS and CDR2 YFSETQ. The CDR3 contains 14 residues.

This sequence joins TRBV11-2 and TRBJ1-1, with unresolved D. Germline CDR1 is SGHAT and CDR2 is FQNNGV. The length of the CDR3 is 14 residues. V shed 8 bases and J shed 0 bases, with 13 bases lying between them. CDR3 coding DNA: TGTGCCAGCCGTAAAGGAGATATGAACACTGAAGCTTTCTTT. It translates to CASRKGDMNTEAFF.

The genes are TRBV2 and TRBJ2-7, with a weak D call TRBD2 (6 bases). The germline CDR1 and CDR2 sequences are SNHLY and FYNNEI. This CDR3 region has 15 residues. V gave up 1 base and J gave up 5 bases, with 15 bases separating them. The CDR3 protein is CASSEGPGGGNEQYF. CDR3 DNA: TGTGCCAGCAGTGAAGGTCCGGGTGGGGGGAACGAGCAGTACTTC.

The V and J genes are TRBV7-6 and TRBJ2-5; D is ambiguous. Germline CDR1 and CDR2: SGHVS and FNYEAQ. This CDR3 comprises 11 residues. Trimming removed 2 bases from V and 5 bases from J, with 3 bases in between. The CDR3 region is CASSLTETQYF. The CDR3 DNA is TGTGCCAGCAGCTTAACTGAGACCCAGTACTTC.

A note on this clone: The identical CDR3 is also encoded by other nucleotide sequences in the sample. The chain links TRBV5-1 to TRBJ2-2; D unresolved. This CDR3 is built from 14 residues. CDR1 and CDR2 (germline): SGHRS, YFSETQ. The V end lost 4 bases, the J end lost 1 base, and 8 bases lay between the germline ends. The chain's CDR3 is CASSLSGNTGELFF. Here the CDR3 DNA reads TGCGCCAGCAGCCTCAGTGGGAACACCGGGGAGCTGTTTTTT.

This chain uses TRBV5-1 with TRBJ1-1; 9 bases match TRBD1. V lost 5 bases and J lost 4; bases outside the gene matches: 6. CDR3 size: 14 residues. Germline V gives CDR1 SGHRS, CDR2 YFSETQ. In DNA, the CDR3 is TGCGCCAGCAGATTAACAGGGGGCGGCACTGAAGCTTTCTTT. Its protein is CASRLTGGGTEAFF.

This clone appeared once. This rearrangement joins TRBV24-1 to TRBJ2-3; D might be TRBD1 (6 bases). V lost 5 bases and J lost 2, with 19 bases in between. The CDR3 loop spans 17 amino acids. Per germline, CDR1 KGHDR and CDR2 SFDVKD. The chain's CDR3 is CATSGLGRQGPTDTQYF. The CDR3 DNA follows: TGTGCCACCAGTGGTCTTGGGCGGCAGGGGCCCACAGATACGCAGTATTTT.

The CDR3 coding sequence is TGTGCCAGCAGCCAAAAGGACAGGTTTCTGCGCTATGGCTACACCTTC. This gives the protein CASSQKDRFLRYGYTF. This chain uses TRBV3-1 (or the pseudogene TRBV3-2) with TRBJ1-2, with 7 bases that match TRBD1. There are 16 residues in the CDR3. Looked up from germline, CDR1 is LGHDT and CDR2 is YNNKEL (reference sequence). J lost 4 bases, V lost 2 bases, and 10 bases had no gene match.

This sequence joins TRBV6-1 and TRBJ1-1; 7 bases fit TRBD1. The germline gives CDR1 MNHNS, CDR2 SASEGT. J lost 6 bases, V lost 2 bases, and 6 bases had no gene match. This CDR3 is 14 amino acids long. In DNA, the CDR3 is TGTGCCAGCAGTGAAAACAGGGGAAATGCTGAAGCTTTCTTT. It yields the protein CASSENRGNAEAFF.

The chain uses TRBV5-1 and TRBJ1-2; a possible D gene is TRBD1 (6 bases). This CDR3 comprises 14 residues. Trimming removed 0 bases at V and 4 bases at J, with 10 bases between. CDR1 and CDR2 from the germline V gene are SGHRS and YFSETQ. In DNA form, the CDR3 reads TGCGCCAGCAGCTTGGCGGGGGGCTCCTATGGCTACACCTTC. Amino acid sequence: CASSLAGGSYGYTF.

This chain connects TRBV5-1 to TRBJ2-5; 7 bases agree with TRBD1. Germline lookup yields CDR1 SGHRS and CDR2 YFSETQ. Germline trimming cut 0 bases from V and 8 bases from J; bases unmatched to any gene: 7. This CDR3 comprises 14 residues. DNA of the CDR3: TGCGCCAGCAGCTTGGGATGGGACAGCCCAACCCAGTACTTC. Encoded protein: CASSLGWDSPTQYF.

In this sample, this clone turned up once. The rearrangement uses TRBV3-1 (or the pseudogene TRBV3-2) and TRBJ1-1, with D unclear. Per the germline V gene, CDR1 is LGHDT and CDR2 is YNNKEL (reference sequence). The CDR3 is 15 residues long. V was clipped by 1 base and J by 4 bases, with 13 bases between them. The CDR3 DNA sequence: TGTGCCAGCAGCCAAGGTTGGGCGGGTGGCACTGAAGCTTTCTTT. Protein: CASSQGWAGGTEAFF.

This sequence joins TRBV10-1 and TRBJ1-1; TRBD1 is a possible D gene (6 bases). The CDR3 runs to 14 residues. Per the germline V gene, CDR1 is WNHNN and CDR2 is SYGVQD (reference sequence). The V end was cut by 0 bases, the J end by 4 bases, with 9 bases between. CDR3 sequence reads: CASSESGTLTEAFF. DNA of the CDR3: TGCGCCAGCAGTGAGTCAGGGACACTCACTGAAGCTTTCTTT.

CDR3 sequence (DNA): TGTGCCAGCAGCTTAGCCACAGTCTCTGGAAACACCATATATTTT. Translation gives CASSLATVSGNTIYF. The gene calls are TRBV7-8 and TRBJ1-3; D call uncertain. This CDR3 spans 15 amino acids. Germline V gives CDR1 SGHVS, CDR2 FQNEAQ. Trimming left V 0 bases short and J 0 bases short, with 6 bases between.

The CDR3 sequence is CASSYSQGRGANVLTF. The CDR3 region has the DNA TGTGCCAGCAGCTACTCACAGGGGAGGGGGGCCAACGTCCTGACTTTC. This rearrangement joins TRBV7-9 to TRBJ2-6; possibly TRBD1 for D (7 bases). CDR1 and CDR2 (germline): SEHNR, FQNEAQ (reference sequence). V gave up 4 bases and J gave up 4 bases, with 14 bases separating them. This CDR3 comprises 16 residues. The full variable domain, with the rest looked up from reference TRBV7-9 and TRBJ2-6, is DTGVSQNPRHKITKRGQNVTFRCDPISEHNRLYWYRQTLGQGPEFLTYFQNEAQLEKSRLLSDRFSAERPKGSFSTLEIQRTEQGDSAMYLCASSYSQGRGANVLTFGAGSRLTVL.

This chain uses TRBV10-3 with TRBJ1-1, with 8 bases aligning to TRBD1. Per the germline V gene, CDR1 is ENHRY and CDR2 is SYGVKD. The CDR3 extends over 13 amino acids. V gave up 10 bases and J gave up 1 base; unmatched junction bases: 5. The CDR3 protein is CATQDRANTEAFF. CDR3 sequence (DNA): TGTGCCACCCAGGACAGGGCGAACACTGAAGCTTTCTTT.

This chain links TRBV18 with TRBJ1-2; TRBD1 aligns across 8 bases. V trimming: 2 bases; J trimming: 4 bases; junction bases outside the gene matches: 3. Germline values: CDR1 KGHSH, CDR2 LQKENI. The CDR3 consists of 14 residues. In DNA, the CDR3 is TGTGCCAGCTCACCAGGACAGGGAGGCTATGGCTACACCTTC. This translates into CASSPGQGGYGYTF.

The gene calls are TRBV28 and TRBJ2-7; 13 bases map to TRBD2. Germline CDR1 MDHEN, CDR2 SYDVKM. There are 16 residues in the CDR3. V was clipped by 6 bases and J by 2 bases; unmatched bases: 7. The CDR3 DNA reads as TGTGCCAGCAGCCCGATCGGACTAGCGGGAGCCTACGAGCAGTACTTC. Translating it yields CASSPIGLAGAYEQYF.

This chain links TRBV18 with TRBJ1-1, with 7 positions matching TRBD1. The CDR3 is made up of 15 amino acids. The ends lost 1 base at V and 1 base at J; junction bases unmatched: 3. CDR1 is KGHSH and CDR2 is LQKENI in the germline V gene. In DNA form, the CDR3 reads TGTGCCAGCTCACCACAAGGGACAGAGAACACTGAAGCTTTCTTT. Encoded protein: CASSPQGTENTEAFF.

The CDR3 reads CSVETRTGSTDTQYF. The CDR3 DNA sequence: TGCAGCGTTGAAACTAGGACAGGGAGCACAGATACGCAGTATTTT. This chain connects TRBV29-1 to TRBJ2-3; 8 bases align to TRBD1. CDR3 length: 15 amino acids. Germline V gives CDR1 SQVTM, CDR2 ANQGSEA. The trim removed 2 bases at V and 0 bases at J, leaving 4 bases unmatched.